This is a list of T cell receptor beta chains from one sample in a study of T cells in Graves' hyperthyroidism and ophthalmopathy. TCRdb processed the multiplex PCR reads anew with MiXCR; each CDR3 protein has one entry. The sample lists hundreds of thousands of distinct CDR3 sequences, roughly 18% seen once, with approximately 15% in the top ten. The sample taken for sequencing was blood. These receptors all stem from a woman under 30 with Graves' ophthalmopathy. CDR3s include the opening cysteine and the closing phenylalanine or tryptophan. Fields, in order: CDR3 protein, CDR3 DNA, clone size, V gene, D gene, J gene. A D gene is named only where the DNA matches it firmly. Not all rows give a size; the values are once, few, many and, for expanded clones, a class.

CDR3aa: CASSISERARSPNTGELFF
CDR3nt: TGTGCCAGTAGTATAAGTGAAAGGGCACGGAGCCCGAACACCGGGGAGCTGTTTTTT
abundance: -
v_gene: TRBV19
d_gene: -
j_gene: TRBJ2-2

CDR3aa: CASSLSGTNYGYTF
CDR3nt: TGTGCCAGCAGTTTATCCGGGACCAACTATGGCTACACCTTC
abundance: -
v_gene: TRBV27
d_gene: -
j_gene: TRBJ1-2

CDR3aa: CASSIDILRDTEAFF
CDR3nt: TGTGCCAGTAGTATAGATATTCTCAGGGACACTGAAGCTTTCTTT
abundance: -
v_gene: TRBV19
d_gene: -
j_gene: TRBJ1-1

CDR3aa: CSATWTGGISSTDTQYF
CDR3nt: TGCAGTGCTACCTGGACAGGGGGCATTTCGAGCACAGATACGCAGTATTTT
abundance: many
v_gene: TRBV20-1
d_gene: TRBD1
j_gene: TRBJ2-3

CDR3aa: CSAYPPGGRGTFF
CDR3nt: TGCAGTGCCTACCCCCCAGGTGGAAGGGGAACTTTCTTT
abundance: few
v_gene: TRBV20-1
d_gene: -
j_gene: TRBJ1-1

CDR3aa: CASSLMGEKFYEQYF
CDR3nt: TGTGCCAGCAGTTTAATGGGGGAGAAGTTCTACGAGCAGTACTTC
abundance: many
v_gene: TRBV28
d_gene: -
j_gene: TRBJ2-7

CDR3aa: CASSATKRDGYYSNQPQHF
CDR3nt: TGTGCCAGCAGTGCCACAAAGAGGGACGGCTACTATAGCAATCAGCCCCAGCATTTT
abundance: many
v_gene: TRBV28
d_gene: -
j_gene: TRBJ1-5

CDR3aa: CASSFLAGSSTDTQYF
CDR3nt: TGTGCCAGCAGTTTCCTAGCGGGATCTAGCACAGATACGCAGTATTTT
abundance: many
v_gene: TRBV27
d_gene: TRBD2
j_gene: TRBJ2-3

CDR3aa: CASSDTGTGFYGYTF
CDR3nt: TGTGCCAGTTCCGATACCGGGACAGGCTTCTATGGCTACACCTTC
abundance: few
v_gene: TRBV27
d_gene: TRBD1
j_gene: TRBJ1-2

CDR3aa: CASNQQGATEAFF
CDR3nt: TGTGCCAGCAACCAACAGGGGGCAACTGAAGCTTTCTTT
abundance: many
v_gene: TRBV13
d_gene: TRBD1
j_gene: TRBJ1-1

CDR3aa: CASSPSWGVDQPQHF
CDR3nt: TGTGCCAGCAGTCCGTCGTGGGGAGTTGATCAGCCCCAGCATTTT
abundance: few
v_gene: TRBV6-1
d_gene: -
j_gene: TRBJ1-5

CDR3aa: CATSRGLTSGENEQFF
CDR3nt: TGTGCCACCAGCAGAGGGTTGACTAGCGGTGAAAATGAGCAGTTCTTC
abundance: many
v_gene: TRBV15
d_gene: TRBD2
j_gene: TRBJ2-1

CDR3aa: CAINRESTDTQYF
CDR3nt: TGTGCCATCAACAGGGAAAGCACAGATACGCAGTATTTT
abundance: -
v_gene: TRBV10-3
d_gene: -
j_gene: TRBJ2-3

CDR3aa: CAWTAPAGVIIETQYF
CDR3nt: TGTGCCTGGACCGCCCCAGCGGGAGTGATCATAGAGACCCAGTACTTC
abundance: many
v_gene: TRBV30
d_gene: TRBD2
j_gene: TRBJ2-5